Listed below are T cell receptor beta chains from one sample, sequenced in a study of cytomegalovirus exposure and HLA in healthy donors. Generated by immunoSEQ multiplex PCR, the TCRdb table keeps only in-frame clones and is missing some. The sample holds about 140,000 clones; about 91% are singletons and the top ten take 6.5% to 8.5%. Sequencing was performed on PBMCs. All receptors come from a woman aged 18-30 years in good health and CMV-seropositive. The CDR3 runs from the conserved cysteine through the conserved F or W. A D gene is named only where the DNA matches it firmly. Clone size is not always given. Where it is, it says once, few, many or a class for expanded clones.

j_call,d_call,cdr3_length,clone_size,v_call,cdr3_aa,cdr3_nt
TRBJ1-5,.,15,.,TRBV27,CATKRGGPPNQPQHF,TGTGCCACCAAGCGGGGGGGCCCACCTAATCAGCCCCAGCATTTT
TRBJ2-7,TRBD2,15,few,TRBV6-5,CASSPPGLAGGEQYF,TGTGCCAGCAGCCCTCCGGGACTAGCGGGGGGTGAGCAGTACTTC
TRBJ2-1,.,9,once,TRBV9,CASSPGEFF,TGTGCCAGCAGCCCCGGGGAGTTCTTC
TRBJ2-6,TRBD1,17,.,TRBV5-1,CASSSSRGNSGANVLTF,TGCGCCAGCAGCTCAAGCAGGGGGAACTCTGGGGCCAACGTCCTGACTTTC
TRBJ1-1,.,14,.,TRBV7-3,CASSKGGKDTEAFF,TGTGCCAGCAGTAAAGGGGGTAAGGACACTGAAGCTTTCTTT
TRBJ1-1,.,12,.,TRBV2,CASSTGYTEAFF,TGTGCCAGCAGTACGGGGTACACTGAAGCTTTCTTT
TRBJ2-7,TRBD1,15,.,TRBV13,CASSPPRDRGDEQYF,TGTGCCAGCAGCCCACCCCGTGACAGGGGGGACGAGCAGTACTTC
TRBJ2-4,.,12,.,TRBV6-5,CATSPRGNIQYF,TGTGCCACCAGCCCTCGGGGGAACATTCAGTACTTC
TRBJ1-5,.,13,.,TRBV6-6,CASRQDSNQPQHF,TGTGCCAGCAGACAGGATAGCAATCAGCCCCAGCATTTT
TRBJ1-2,.,14,.,TRBV19,CASSLSRGGYGYTF,TGTGCCAGTTCGCTAAGCCGGGGAGGCTATGGCTACACCTTC
TRBJ2-2,.,13,.,TRBV28,CASSPGDHGELFF,TGTGCCAGCAGCCCGGGTGATCACGGGGAGCTGTTTTTT
TRBJ2-3,TRBD2,17,.,TRBV28,CASSPSTGLAGTDTQYF,TGTGCCAGCAGTCCCTCAACGGGACTAGCGGGGACAGATACGCAGTATTTT
TRBJ2-7,TRBD1,15,.,TRBV27,CASSPTPRQGREQYF,TGTGCCAGCAGTCCAACCCCCAGACAGGGAAGGGAGCAGTACTTC
TRBJ1-5,TRBD1,17,.,TRBV4-3,CASSPSLGTGVWQPQHF,TGCGCCAGCAGCCCCTCGCTCGGGACAGGGGTTTGGCAGCCCCAGCATTTT
TRBJ2-7,TRBD1,17,.,TRBV7-2,CASSPPNRGSGSYEQYF,TGTGCCAGCAGCCCGCCGAACAGGGGGTCGGGCTCCTACGAGCAGTACTTC
TRBJ1-4,TRBD1,14,.,TRBV4-3,CASSPGQGGEKLFF,TGCGCCAGCAGCCCCGGACAGGGGGGAGAAAAACTGTTTTTT
TRBJ1-3,TRBD1,15,once,TRBV7-2,CASSMRTGVGNTIYF,TGTGCCAGCAGCATGAGGACAGGGGTGGGAAACACCATATATTTT
TRBJ2-7,.,13,.,TRBV28,CASSLATGYEQYF,TGTGCCAGCAGTTTAGCCACAGGTTATGAGCAGTACTTC
TRBJ2-5,TRBD1,14,once,TRBV2,CASSSTGGDGTQYF,TGTGCCAGCAGCTCGACAGGGGGAGATGGGACCCAGTACTTC
TRBJ2-1,TRBD1,15,.,TRBV7-3,CASSPNRGPYNEQFF,TGTGCCAGCAGCCCGAACAGGGGGCCCTACAATGAGCAGTTCTTC
TRBJ2-7,.,13,once,TRBV27,CASREVGTYEQYF,TGTGCCAGCAGGGAGGTGGGGACCTACGAGCAGTACTTC
TRBJ1-3,.,15,.,TRBV7-9,CASSLGGDGGNTIYF,TGTGCCAGCAGCTTAGGCGGGGACGGTGGAAACACCATATATTTT
TRBJ2-1,TRBD1,15,.,TRBV4-1,CASSHRQGSYNEQFF,TGCGCCAGCAGCCACCGACAGGGCTCCTACAATGAGCAGTTCTTC
TRBJ1-1,TRBD1,15,.,TRBV4-1,CASSQRQGANTEAFF,TGCGCCAGCAGCCAGCGACAGGGGGCGAACACTGAAGCTTTCTTT
TRBJ2-1,.,11,.,TRBV29-1,CSVGQYNEQFF,TGCAGCGTTGGACAGTACAATGAGCAGTTCTTC
TRBJ1-2,.,12,.,TRBV30,CAWNPGGPGYTF,TGTGCCTGGAACCCCGGGGGTCCTGGCTACACCTTC
TRBJ2-2,.,13,.,TRBV7-3,CASSPNANGELFF,TGTGCCAGCAGTCCCAACGCGAACGGGGAGCTGTTTTTT
TRBJ1-3,TRBD1,17,.,TRBV9,CASSVEGTGISGNTIYF,TGTGCCAGCAGCGTAGAAGGGACAGGAATCTCTGGAAACACCATATATTTT
TRBJ2-3,TRBD2,14,once,TRBV5-1,CASSSGLAGDTQYF,TGCGCCAGCAGCTCAGGACTAGCGGGAGATACGCAGTATTTT
TRBJ1-5,TRBD1,14,.,TRBV2,CASSQSGGHQPQHF,TGTGCCAGCAGTCAGTCAGGGGGACATCAGCCCCAGCATTTT
TRBJ2-4,.,15,.,TRBV6-5,CASSYSPRGDGIQYF,TGTGCCAGCAGTTACTCCCCCAGGGGGGACGGCATTCAGTACTTC
TRBJ2-2,TRBD2,18,once,TRBV7-2,CASSLGPGSSGGSGELFF,TGTGCCAGCAGCTTAGGTCCCGGGAGTAGCGGGGGCTCCGGGGAGCTGTTTTTT
TRBJ2-3,.,16,few,TRBV7-2,CASSSLGGGGADTQYF,TGTGCCAGCAGCTCCCTGGGAGGGGGAGGCGCAGATACGCAGTATTTT
TRBJ1-1,.,16,.,TRBV11-2,CASSPIMPNSRAQAFF,TGTGCCAGCAGCCCAATAATGCCGAACTCGAGGGCGCAAGCTTTCTTT
TRBJ2-3,.,16,.,TRBV21-1,CASSFRLAGLTDTQYF,TGTGCCAGCAGCTTTCGACTAGCGGGGCTCACAGATACGCAGTATTTT
TRBJ2-7,TRBD1,15,.,TRBV5-1,CASSLAPDRAYEQYF,TGCGCCAGCAGCTTGGCTCCGGACAGGGCCTACGAGCAGTACTTC
TRBJ1-2,.,13,once,TRBV6-1,CASSPVGGYGYTF,TGTGCCAGCAGTCCCGTAGGAGGCTATGGCTACACCTTC
TRBJ2-2,TRBD2,16,once,TRBV11-1,CASSTGTSGLTGELFF,TGTGCCAGCAGCACCGGGACTAGCGGGCTGACCGGGGAGCTGTTTTTT
TRBJ2-7,.,14,.,TRBV9,CASSVGDRVYEQYF,TGTGCCAGCAGCGTAGGAGACAGAGTTTACGAGCAGTACTTC
TRBJ1-1,TRBD1,16,.,TRBV18,CASSPGQKSFGTEAFF,TGTGCCAGCTCACCGGGACAGAAGAGCTTCGGCACTGAAGCTTTCTTT
TRBJ2-5,TRBD2,15,few,TRBV7-2,CASTASGLAGETQYF,TGTGCCAGCACCGCTTCAGGACTAGCGGGGGAGACCCAGTACTTC
TRBJ1-1,.,14,.,TRBV28,CASSLGTLRTEAFF,TGTGCCAGCAGTTTGGGGACTCTGCGTACTGAAGCTTTCTTT
TRBJ1-1,.,15,.,TRBV14,CASSQGTGPGTEAFF,TGTGCCAGCAGCCAGGGTACAGGGCCCGGCACTGAAGCTTTCTTT
TRBJ2-1,.,18,many,TRBV4-1,CASSQVHAGAGSYNEQFF,TGCGCCAGCAGCCAAGTTCATGCGGGCGCGGGCTCCTACAATGAGCAGTTCTTC
TRBJ1-5,TRBD1,14,once,TRBV19,CASSMTGGRQPQHF,TGTGCCAGTAGTATGACAGGGGGCAGGCAGCCCCAGCATTTT
TRBJ1-3,TRBD1,16,.,TRBV7-3,CASSHGTANSGNTIYF,TGTGCCAGCAGCCACGGGACAGCCAACTCTGGAAACACCATATATTTT
TRBJ1-1,.,15,.,TRBV19,CASSIGLQLNTEAFF,TGTGCCAGTAGTATAGGATTACAGCTGAACACTGAAGCTTTCTTT
TRBJ1-1,.,14,once,TRBV2,CASSEDQANTEAFF,TGTGCCAGCAGTGAGGATCAGGCGAACACTGAAGCTTTCTTT
TRBJ2-1,.,12,.,TRBV11-3,CASSRLTGEQFF,TGTGCCAGCAGCCGCCTTACAGGGGAGCAGTTCTTC
TRBJ2-7,.,15,.,TRBV28,CASSLTPRGSYEQYF,TGTGCCAGCAGTTTGACTCCTCGGGGGTCCTACGAGCAGTACTTC
TRBJ1-2,.,12,.,TRBV30,CAGGRQSHGYTF,TGTGCCGGAGGGAGACAGTCCCATGGCTACACCTTC
TRBJ2-1,.,11,once,TRBV20-1,CSARPWGVQFF,TGCAGTGCTAGGCCTTGGGGGGTGCAGTTCTTC